This paragraph covers one TCR beta chain sequence. Produced via immunoSEQ multiplex PCR; TCRdb's table is partial and in-frame only. Among more than 250,000 clones listed, 87% were seen once. This entry belongs to a study of blood T cell repertoires in COVID-19. Study overall: Nucleic acid was either cDNA or gDNA, and it came from T cells, B-cell-depleted T cells, or PBMCs.

Sequencing was done on a sample of PBMCs or T cells enriched from blood (not recorded which). The TCR was taken from a woman aged 25 to 45 who had recovered from COVID-19.

In DNA form, the CDR3 reads TGTGCCAGTAGTATCTCCTGGACAGGGCTTTTGGAGCCCCAGCATTTT. As protein: CASSISWTGLLEPQHF. V is TRBV19 and J is TRBJ1-5, with 8 bases fitting TRBD1. The J segment lost 8 bases and the V segment lost 3 bases, leaving 12 bases of the junction unmatched. Germline assignment: CDR1 LNHDA and CDR2 SQIVND (reference sequence). The CDR3 contains 16 residues.